The rows below give T cell receptor beta chains drawn from one sample of a study of blood T cell repertoires in COVID-19. The data were produced by immunoSEQ multiplex PCR, yet TCRdb's version contains in-frame clones alone and is incomplete. The sample has about 150,000 clones, 70% to 80% seen once. Sequencing was carried out using peripheral blood. The receptors were sampled from a woman aged 70 to 79 with COVID-19, enrolled during active disease. Each CDR3 is given with its conserved first and last residue. Each record gives: V gene, J gene, CDR3 protein.

v_call: TRBV28
j_call: TRBJ2-7
cdr3_aa: CASKNPWTGTEQYF

v_call: TRBV7-2
j_call: TRBJ2-1
cdr3_aa: CAGSGGRSFYNEQFF

v_call: TRBV15
j_call: TRBJ1-4
cdr3_aa: CATSRVGGGRTNEKLFF

v_call: TRBV5-1
j_call: TRBJ2-5
cdr3_aa: CASSLDGTGPQETQYF

v_call: TRBV5-1
j_call: TRBJ2-6
cdr3_aa: CASSLTGSSGANVLTF

v_call: TRBV5-4
j_call: TRBJ1-1
cdr3_aa: CASSLVDRSETEAFF

v_call: TRBV25-1
j_call: TRBJ1-6
cdr3_aa: CASSEGLGRSYNSPLHF

v_call: TRBV5-1
j_call: TRBJ2-5
cdr3_aa: CASRSGRGGETQYF

v_call: TRBV29-1
j_call: TRBJ1-1
cdr3_aa: CSVERQSGTEAFF

v_call: TRBV5-4
j_call: TRBJ2-3
cdr3_aa: CASSLAGTHTDTQYF

v_call: TRBV12-3/TRBV12-4
j_call: TRBJ2-7
cdr3_aa: CASSWRGAYEQYF

v_call: TRBV7-2
j_call: TRBJ1-3
cdr3_aa: CASSSTGFANTIYF

v_call: TRBV28
j_call: TRBJ1-4
cdr3_aa: CASSLLQGTNEKLFF

v_call: TRBV15
j_call: TRBJ1-2
cdr3_aa: CATTSTGGVFGYTF

v_call: TRBV6-1
j_call: TRBJ1-5
cdr3_aa: CASSDIQGNQPQHF